The 22 T cell receptor beta chains below all came from one sample that was sequenced in a study of patients and donors after allogeneic stem cell transplantation. TCRdb fed the RT-PCR reads into MiXCR, producing one record per CDR3 protein. The data contain about a million distinct CDR3 sequences, around 17% of them seen just once; the ten biggest clones take up 5% to 6.5%. The sequenced sample was blood, either unsorted or a sorted T cell fraction (not recorded which). The source of these receptors is a human donor who was either an allogeneic HSCT recipient or a stem cell or donor lymphocyte infusion donor (not recorded which). It is not recorded whose cells these are; they may come from a transplant donor.

This clonotype was observed a few times. This chain joins TRBV27 and TRBJ2-1; 9 bases match TRBD2. The trim removed 10 bases at V and 6 bases at J, leaving 13 bases unmatched. This CDR3 comprises 15 residues. Per the germline V gene, CDR1 is MNHEY and CDR2 is SMNVEV (reference sequence). The CDR3 spells CAIHPRGGAGNEQFF. CDR3 nucleotides: TGTGCCATCCACCCGCGCGGGGGGGCCGGCAATGAGCAGTTCTTC.

The J gene is TRBJ1-6, the V gene TRBV12-3 or TRBV12-4; possibly TRBD1 for D (5 bases). Trimming cost V 5 bases and J 0 bases, with 14 bases left between them. The CDR3 spans 17 residues. The CDR3 here is CASSHGATSSYNSPLHF. In nucleotides, the CDR3 is TGTGCCAGCAGTCATGGGGCCACGAGCTCCTATAATTCACCCCTCCACTTT.

This clonotype was found a few times. The chain is built from TRBV6-5 and TRBJ2-5; 7 bases line up with TRBD2. The CDR3 covers 17 residues. Per germline, CDR1 MNHEY and CDR2 SVGAGI. V lost 2 bases and J lost 4; bases outside the gene matches: 13. Here the CDR3 reads CASSYGRGKSAGETQYF. For the CDR3, the DNA is TGTGCCAGCAGTTACGGGCGGGGGAAATCAGCGGGAGAGACCCAGTACTTC.

The chain uses TRBV7-9 and TRBJ2-5; D gene uncertain. Per germline, CDR1 SEHNR and CDR2 FQNEAQ (reference sequence). The CDR3 loop spans 13 amino acids. Trimming shortened V by 4 bases and J by 1 base, and 7 bases separated the two germline ends. CDR3 region: CASSSTLQETQYF. The CDR3 region has the DNA TGTGCCAGCAGCTCGACTCTCCAAGAGACCCAGTACTTC.

The sample holds one count of this clonotype. V and J are TRBV4-1 and TRBJ1-1; 11 bases map to TRBD1. The CDR3 extends over 18 amino acids. CDR1 is MGHRA, CDR2 YSYEKL, per germline. The V and J ends lost 3 bases and 1 base, in that order; junction bases with no gene match: 10. CDR3 sequence: CASSHPRDRGDGNTEAFF. CDR3 sequence (DNA): TGCGCCAGCAGCCACCCACGGGACAGGGGGGATGGGAACACTGAAGCTTTCTTT.

This chain connects TRBV2 to TRBJ1-3; the match to TRBD1 covers 9 bases. The germline V gene encodes CDR1 SNHLY and CDR2 FYNNEI. The CDR3 totals 14 residues. The junction had 0 bases not matched to a gene; V was cut back by 4 bases and J by 2 bases. CDR3 sequence reads: CASSGDRAGNTIYF. In nucleotides, the CDR3 is TGTGCCAGCAGTGGGGACAGGGCTGGAAACACCATATATTTT. The whole variable domain, filled in from reference TRBV2 and TRBJ1-3, reads EPEVTQTPSHQVTQMGQEVILRCVPISNHLYFYWYRQILGQKVEFLVSFYNNEISEKSEIFDDQFSVERPDGSNFTLKIRSTKLEDSAMYFCASSGDRAGNTIYFGEGSWLTVV.

The genes are TRBV4-1 and TRBJ1-1; tentative D call: TRBD1 (6 bases). Germline CDR1 and CDR2: MGHRA and YSYEKL. This CDR3 contains 15 residues. The V end lost 0 bases, the J end lost 5 bases, and 13 bases lay between the germline ends. CDR3 in amino acids: CASSQDSGERTEAFF. CDR3 in DNA: TGCGCCAGCAGCCAAGACTCAGGGGAGAGGACTGAAGCTTTCTTT.

This rearrangement joins TRBV2 to TRBJ1-4; D is ambiguous. Trimming shortened V by 6 bases and J by 0 bases, and 11 bases separated the two germline ends. CDR3 length equals 15 residues. The V gene's germline CDR1 is SNHLY and CDR2 FYNNEI. CDR3 nucleotides: TGTGCCAGCAGAGCTACAGCTTCAACTAATGAAAAACTGTTTTTT. Translated, it gives CASRATASTNEKLFF.

This chain connects TRBV24-1 to TRBJ2-7; 9 bases agree with TRBD2. This CDR3 is 14 amino acids long. V dropped 6 bases and J dropped 3; count of bases not matched to a gene: 5. Germline CDR1 is KGHDR and CDR2 is SFDVKD. CDR3 protein: CATSPSGINYEQYF. The DNA of the CDR3 is TGTGCCACCAGTCCTAGCGGGATCAACTACGAGCAGTACTTC.

This clonotype was counted a few times. The chain uses TRBV15 and TRBJ1-4, with D tentatively TRBD1 (5 bases). CDR3 size: 14 residues. Trimming left V 0 bases short and J 8 bases short, with 10 bases between. Germline V gene sequence: CDR1 LNHNV, CDR2 YYDKDF (reference sequence). CDR3 nucleotide sequence: TGTGCCACCAGCAGAGATTTCGGGGCCGAAAAACTGTTTTTT. Its protein is CATSRDFGAEKLFF.

The genes are TRBV6-2 or TRBV6-3 and TRBJ2-4, with TRBD1 identical over 9 bases. Trimming took 4 bases from V and 3 from J; bases not matched to a gene: 7. The CDR3 is made up of 16 amino acids. Germline assignment: CDR1 MNHEY and CDR2 SVGEGT. The CDR3 is CASSSIVDRGKNIQYF. CDR3 bases: TGTGCCAGCAGTTCTATCGTGGACAGGGGCAAAAACATTCAGTACTTC.

This chain uses TRBV5-1 with TRBJ2-7; D is unresolved. CDR3 length: 13 amino acids. Trimming cost V 0 bases and J 3 bases, with 7 bases left between them. Germline V lookup: CDR1 SGHRS, CDR2 YFSETQ. The CDR3 here is CASSLAYGYEQYF. The CDR3 DNA follows: TGCGCCAGCAGCTTGGCTTATGGCTACGAGCAGTACTTC. Supplemented by reference TRBV5-1 and TRBJ2-7, the full variable domain reads KAGVTQTPRYLIKTRGQQVTLSCSPISGHRSVSWYQQTPGQGLQFLFEYFSETQRNKGNFPGRFSGRQFSNSRSEMNVSTLELGDSALYLCASSLAYGYEQYFGPGTRLTVT.

The chain combines TRBV7-9 with TRBJ2-7; a possible D gene is TRBD1 (7 bases). CDR3 size: 15 residues. V gave up 7 bases and J gave up 3 bases, with 19 bases separating them. Germline loops: CDR1 SEHNR, CDR2 FQNEAQ (reference sequence). The chain's CDR3 is CASTPYTGEVYEQYF. CDR3 nucleotide sequence: TGTGCCAGCACGCCTTATACAGGGGAGGTCTACGAGCAGTACTTC.

This clonotype was seen more than once but under ten times. The genes are TRBV5-1 and TRBJ2-7, with 7 positions matching TRBD1. The germline gives CDR1 SGHRS, CDR2 YFSETQ. Trimming cost V 5 bases and J 4 bases; bases outside gene matches: 12. The CDR3 totals 15 residues. The CDR3 DNA follows: TGCGCCAGCAGTACCGAGGACAGGCCCCCATACGAGCAGTACTTC. It codes for CASSTEDRPPYEQYF.

In its sample, this clonotype was seen a few times. The chain has TRBV11-3 and TRBJ1-1, with D possibly TRBD1 on 5 matching bases. Trimming removed 5 bases at V and 8 bases at J, with 15 bases between. The CDR3 loop spans 13 amino acids. The germline CDR1 and CDR2 sequences are SGHNT and YENEEA. The CDR3 DNA follows: TGTGCCAGCAGCCCCCGTTGGGGGGGAGAAGCTTTCTTT. The encoded protein is CASSPRWGGEAFF.

The chain links TRBV6-1 to TRBJ1-1; no clear D gene. Germline loops: CDR1 MNHNS, CDR2 SASEGT. The CDR3 spans 14 residues. Deletions cut 7 bases from V and 0 bases from J, with 12 bases between. The CDR3 here is CASTKARLNTEAFF. Here the CDR3 DNA reads TGTGCCAGCACCAAGGCACGGCTGAACACTGAAGCTTTCTTT.

The chain links TRBV6-1 to TRBJ1-1; tentatively, D is TRBD1 (5 bases). Germline CDR1 and CDR2: MNHNS and SASEGT. This CDR3 contains 13 residues. V gave up 6 bases and J gave up 1 base, with 9 bases separating them. The DNA for the CDR3 is TGTGCCAGCAGGTTGACAGAGAACACTGAAGCTTTCTTT. This encodes CASRLTENTEAFF.

V usage is TRBV7-2 and J usage is TRBJ1-2; D gene unclear. Germline V gene data show CDR1 as SGHTA and CDR2 as FQGNSA. CDR3 size: 14 residues. Trimming pared 1 base from V and 4 bases from J, leaving 10 bases between. CDR3 in DNA: TGTGCCAGCAGCTTAGTACGGGGAGGCTATGGCTACACCTTC. Translation gives CASSLVRGGYGYTF.

This clonotype came up a few times. This chain joins TRBV27 and TRBJ1-6; no clear D gene. This CDR3 comprises 14 residues. Germline V gene sequence: CDR1 MNHEY, CDR2 SMNVEV (reference sequence). V dropped 3 bases and J dropped 5 bases, with 8 bases sitting between them. CDR3: CASSFAGHNSPLHF. CDR3 DNA: TGTGCCAGCAGTTTTGCCGGTCATAATTCACCCCTCCACTTT.

This clonotype was found many times. The V and J genes are TRBV5-1 and TRBJ1-1; D is possibly TRBD1 (5 bases). Trimming shortened V by 4 bases and J by 1 base, and 23 bases separated the two germline ends. CDR3 length equals 18 residues. Germline V CDR1 and CDR2: SGHRS, YFSETQ. The CDR3 region is CASSQGHTYTHGNTEAFF. The CDR3 DNA is TGCGCCAGCAGCCAAGGACACACCTATACCCATGGGAACACTGAAGCTTTCTTT.

This clonotype was detected only a few times. V and J are TRBV11-3 and TRBJ2-5; the match to TRBD1 covers 8 bases. This CDR3 has 11 amino acids. Germline CDR1 reads SGHNT; CDR2 reads YENEEA. Trimming cost V 11 bases and J 4 bases; bases outside gene matches: 3. The DNA for the CDR3 is TGTGCCTGCGGACAGGGAGAGACCCAGTACTTC. Its protein product is CACGQGETQYF.

The rearrangement joins TRBV20-1 to TRBJ2-3; tentatively, D is TRBD1 or TRBD2 (5 bases each). The CDR3 sequence is 15 residues long. V shed 0 bases and J shed 6 bases, with 16 bases lying between them. Per germline, CDR1 DFQATT and CDR2 SNEGSKA (reference sequence). As DNA, the CDR3 is TGCAGTGCTAGAGACCCTACCGGGGACCGGGATACGCAGTATTTT. It specifies CSARDPTGDRDTQYF.